This entry features one TCR beta chain sequence. The data were obtained in a study of cytomegalovirus exposure and HLA in healthy donors. The PCR used 60 Vbeta and 13 Jbeta primers. The protocol was immunoSEQ multiplex PCR, while the TCRdb copy is restricted to in-frame clones and leaves out a portion. In the table there are more than 130,000 clones, 77% of which are singletons. Germline loops: CDR1 MNHNY, CDR2 SVGAGI (reference sequence). The CDR3 runs to 16 residues. The germline V and J ends were trimmed by 8 bases and 0 bases, with 16 bases remaining between them. The TCR originated in a woman in her 50s in good health and CMV-seronegative. The chain is built from TRBV6-6 and TRBJ1-4, with D unclear. Material: PBMCs. CDR3 protein: CASLGGSGATNEKLFF. CDR3 DNA: TGTGCCAGCCTAGGAGGTTCGGGAGCAACTAATGAAAAACTGTTTTTT.